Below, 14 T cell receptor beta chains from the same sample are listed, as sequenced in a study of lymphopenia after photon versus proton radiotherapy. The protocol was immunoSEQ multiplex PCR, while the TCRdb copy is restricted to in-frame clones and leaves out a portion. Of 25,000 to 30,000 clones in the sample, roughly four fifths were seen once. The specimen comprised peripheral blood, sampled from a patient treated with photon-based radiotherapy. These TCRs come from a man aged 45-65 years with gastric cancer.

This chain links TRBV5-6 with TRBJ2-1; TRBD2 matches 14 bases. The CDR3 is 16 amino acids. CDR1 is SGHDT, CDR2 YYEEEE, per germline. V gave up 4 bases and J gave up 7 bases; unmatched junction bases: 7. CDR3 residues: CASSPGLAGGGNEQFF. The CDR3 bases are TGTGCCAGCAGCCCCGGACTAGCGGGGGGCGGGAATGAGCAGTTCTTC.

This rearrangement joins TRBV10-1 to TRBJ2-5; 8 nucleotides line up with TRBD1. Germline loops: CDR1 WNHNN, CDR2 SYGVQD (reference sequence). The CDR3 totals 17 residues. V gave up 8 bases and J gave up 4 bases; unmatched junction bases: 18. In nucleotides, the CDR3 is TGCGCCAGCTCCAGTAGCCCGGGCAGGGGGCGCCGAGAGACCCAGTACTTC. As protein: CASSSSPGRGRRETQYF.

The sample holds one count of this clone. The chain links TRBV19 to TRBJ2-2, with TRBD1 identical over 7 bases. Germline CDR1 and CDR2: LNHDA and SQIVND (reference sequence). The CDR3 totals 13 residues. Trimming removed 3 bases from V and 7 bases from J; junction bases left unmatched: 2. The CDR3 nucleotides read TGTGCCAGTAGTATCCACAGGGGCGGGGAGCTGTTTTTT. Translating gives CASSIHRGGELFF.

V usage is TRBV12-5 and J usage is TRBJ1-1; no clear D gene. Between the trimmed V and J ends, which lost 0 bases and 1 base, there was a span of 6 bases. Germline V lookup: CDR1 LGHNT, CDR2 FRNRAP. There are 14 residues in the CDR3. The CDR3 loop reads CASGLVRENTEAFF. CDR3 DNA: TGTGCTAGTGGTTTGGTACGTGAGAACACTGAAGCTTTCTTT. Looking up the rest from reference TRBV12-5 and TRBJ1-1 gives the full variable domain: DARVTQTPRHKVTEMGQEVTMRCQPILGHNTVFWYRQTMMQGLELLAYFRNRAPLDDSGMPKDRFSAEMPDATLATLKIQPSEPRDSAVYFCASGLVRENTEAFFGQGTRLTVV.

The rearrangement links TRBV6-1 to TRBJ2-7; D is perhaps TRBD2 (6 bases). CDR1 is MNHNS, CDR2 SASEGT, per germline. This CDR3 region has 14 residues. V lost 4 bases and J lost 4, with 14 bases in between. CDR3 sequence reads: CASSAGSTIYEQYV. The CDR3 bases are TGTGCCAGCAGTGCCGGGAGCACGATTTACGAGCAGTACGTC.

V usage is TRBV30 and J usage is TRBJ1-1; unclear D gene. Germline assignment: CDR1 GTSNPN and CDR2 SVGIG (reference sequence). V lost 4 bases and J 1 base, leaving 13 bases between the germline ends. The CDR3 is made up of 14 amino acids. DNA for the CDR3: TGTGCCTGGACCATCCTAGACAAGAACACTGAAGCTTTCTTT. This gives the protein CAWTILDKNTEAFF. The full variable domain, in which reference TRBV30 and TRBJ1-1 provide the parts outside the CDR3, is SQTIHQWPATLVQPVGSPLSLECTVEGTSNPNLYWYRQAAGRGLQLLFYSVGIGQISSEVPQNLSASRPQDRQFILSSKKLLLSDSGFYLCAWTILDKNTEAFFGQGTRLTVV.

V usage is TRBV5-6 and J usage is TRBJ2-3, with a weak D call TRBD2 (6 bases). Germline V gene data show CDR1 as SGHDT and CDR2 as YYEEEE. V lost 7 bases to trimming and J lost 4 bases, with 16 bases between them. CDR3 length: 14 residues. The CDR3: CASQRAPVPDTQYF. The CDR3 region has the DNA TGTGCCAGCCAGCGGGCCCCTGTCCCAGATACGCAGTATTTT.

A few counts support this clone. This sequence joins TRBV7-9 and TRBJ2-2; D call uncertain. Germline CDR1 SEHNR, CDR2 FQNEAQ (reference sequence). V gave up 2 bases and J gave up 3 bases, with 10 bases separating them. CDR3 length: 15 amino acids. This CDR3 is CASSLKAVHTGELFF. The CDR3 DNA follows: TGTGCCAGCAGCTTAAAGGCGGTCCACACCGGGGAGCTGTTTTTT.

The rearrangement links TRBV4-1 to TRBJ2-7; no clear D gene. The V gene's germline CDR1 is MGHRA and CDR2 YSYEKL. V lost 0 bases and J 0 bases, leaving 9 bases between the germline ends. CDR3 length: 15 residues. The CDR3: CASSQDHGSSYEQYF. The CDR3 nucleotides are TGCGCCAGCAGCCAAGATCATGGCAGCTCCTACGAGCAGTACTTC.

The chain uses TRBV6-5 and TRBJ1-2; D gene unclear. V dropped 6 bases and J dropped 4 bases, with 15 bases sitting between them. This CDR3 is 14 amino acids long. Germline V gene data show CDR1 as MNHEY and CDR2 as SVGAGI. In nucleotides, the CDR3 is TGTGCCAGCAGCCCCGGAGGGTCGGCCTATGGCTACACCTTC. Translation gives CASSPGGSAYGYTF.

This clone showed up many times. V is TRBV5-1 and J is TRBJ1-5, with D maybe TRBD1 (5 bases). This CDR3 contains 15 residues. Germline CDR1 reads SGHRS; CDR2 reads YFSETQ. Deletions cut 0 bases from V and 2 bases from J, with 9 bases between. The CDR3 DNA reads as TGCGCCAGCAGCTTGGACGGGGGTGGCAATCAGCCCCAGCATTTT. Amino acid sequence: CASSLDGGGNQPQHF.

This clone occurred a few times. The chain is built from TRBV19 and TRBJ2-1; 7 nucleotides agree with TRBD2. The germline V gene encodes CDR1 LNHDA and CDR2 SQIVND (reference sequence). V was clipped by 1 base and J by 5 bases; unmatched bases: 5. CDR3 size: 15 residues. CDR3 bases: TGTGCCAGTAGTATAGGGACGGGGGGTAACAATGAGCAGTTCTTC. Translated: CASSIGTGGNNEQFF.

The CDR3 loop reads CASSIMSTGGYTF. The CDR3 DNA reads TGTGCCAGTAGTATAATGTCGACGGGTGGCTACACCTTC. The chain links TRBV19 to TRBJ1-2; D is unclear. V was pared by 2 bases and J by 7 bases, with 11 bases between. This CDR3 spans 13 amino acids. Germline values: CDR1 LNHDA, CDR2 SQIVND (reference sequence).

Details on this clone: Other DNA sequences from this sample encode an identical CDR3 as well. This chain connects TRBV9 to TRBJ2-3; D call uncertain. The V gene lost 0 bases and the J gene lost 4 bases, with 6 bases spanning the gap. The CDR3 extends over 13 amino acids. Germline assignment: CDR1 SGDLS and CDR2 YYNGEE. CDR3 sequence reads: CASSVEVPDTQYF. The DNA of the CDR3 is TGTGCCAGCAGCGTAGAGGTTCCAGATACGCAGTATTTT. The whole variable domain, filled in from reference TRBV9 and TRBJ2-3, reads DSGVTQTPKHLITATGQRVTLRCSPRSGDLSVYWYQQSLDQGLQFLIQYYNGEERAKGNILERFSAQQFPDLHSELNLSSLELGDSALYFCASSVEVPDTQYFGPGTRLTVL.